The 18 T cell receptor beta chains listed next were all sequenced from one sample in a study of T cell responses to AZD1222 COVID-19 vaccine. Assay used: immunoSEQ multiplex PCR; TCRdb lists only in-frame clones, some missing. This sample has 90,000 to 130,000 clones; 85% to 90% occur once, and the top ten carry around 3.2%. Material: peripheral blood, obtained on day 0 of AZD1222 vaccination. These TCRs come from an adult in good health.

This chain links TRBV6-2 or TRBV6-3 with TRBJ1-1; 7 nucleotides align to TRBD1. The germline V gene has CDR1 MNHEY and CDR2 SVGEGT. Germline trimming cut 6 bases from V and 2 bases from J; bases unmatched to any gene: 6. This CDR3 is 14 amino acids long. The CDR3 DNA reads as TGTGCCAGCAGCTGGAACAGGGGAAACACTGAAGCTTTCTTT. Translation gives CASSWNRGNTEAFF.

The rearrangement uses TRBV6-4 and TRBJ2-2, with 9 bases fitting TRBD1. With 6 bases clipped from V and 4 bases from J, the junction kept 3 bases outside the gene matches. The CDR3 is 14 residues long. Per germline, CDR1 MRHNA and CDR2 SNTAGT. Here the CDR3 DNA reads TGTGCCAGCAGCAAGACAGGGGGCACCGGGGAGCTGTTTTTT. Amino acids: CASSKTGGTGELFF.

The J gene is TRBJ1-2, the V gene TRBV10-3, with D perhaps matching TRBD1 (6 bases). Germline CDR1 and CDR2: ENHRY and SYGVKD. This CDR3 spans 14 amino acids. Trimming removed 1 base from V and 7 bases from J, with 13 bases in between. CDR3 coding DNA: TGTGCCATCAGTGAGTACAGGGAGGGAGGTGGCTACACCTTC. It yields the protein CAISEYREGGGYTF.

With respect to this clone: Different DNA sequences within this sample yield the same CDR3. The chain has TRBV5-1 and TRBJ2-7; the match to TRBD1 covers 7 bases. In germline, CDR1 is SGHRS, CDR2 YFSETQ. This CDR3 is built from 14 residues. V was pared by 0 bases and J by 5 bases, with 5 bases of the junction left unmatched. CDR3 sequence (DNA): TGCGCCAGCAGCTTGGGTACAGGGGTTAACGAGCAGTACTTC. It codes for CASSLGTGVNEQYF.

The CDR3 DNA follows: TGTGCCAGCTCATCACAGGGTTTGGACTATGGCTACACCTTC. It translates to CASSSQGLDYGYTF. The chain uses TRBV18 and TRBJ1-2, with D maybe TRBD1 (6 bases). Trimming removed 5 bases at V and 3 bases at J, with 13 bases between. The CDR3 runs to 14 residues. Looked up from germline, CDR1 is KGHSH and CDR2 is LQKENI.

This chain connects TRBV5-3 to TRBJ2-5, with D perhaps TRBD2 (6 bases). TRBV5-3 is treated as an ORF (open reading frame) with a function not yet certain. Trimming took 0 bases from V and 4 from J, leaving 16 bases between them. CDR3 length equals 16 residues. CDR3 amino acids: CARSLGRDFKGETQYF. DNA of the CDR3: TGTGCCAGAAGCTTGGGCCGGGACTTCAAAGGAGAGACCCAGTACTTC.

DNA of the CDR3: TGTGCCAGCAGTTTAGGGAGGTTTCGGTCCGGGGCCAACGTCCTGACTTTC. Its protein is CASSLGRFRSGANVLTF. The V and J genes are TRBV28 and TRBJ2-6; D perhaps matches TRBD2 (6 bases). The germline CDR1 and CDR2 sequences are MDHEN and SYDVKM. The length of the CDR3 is 17 residues. V lost 2 bases to trimming and J lost 4 bases, with 15 bases between them.

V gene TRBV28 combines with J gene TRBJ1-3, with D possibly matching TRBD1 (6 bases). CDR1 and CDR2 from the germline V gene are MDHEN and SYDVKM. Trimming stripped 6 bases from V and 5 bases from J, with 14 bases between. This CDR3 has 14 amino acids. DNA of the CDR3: TGTGCCAGCAGAGGGGGGGGGCGAAGAAACACCATATATTTT. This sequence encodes CASRGGGRRNTIYF.

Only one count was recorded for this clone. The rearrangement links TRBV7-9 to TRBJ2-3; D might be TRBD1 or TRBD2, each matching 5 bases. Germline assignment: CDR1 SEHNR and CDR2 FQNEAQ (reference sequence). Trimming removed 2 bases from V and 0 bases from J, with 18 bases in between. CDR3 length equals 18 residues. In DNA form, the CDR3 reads TGTGCCAGCAGCTTACCCAGGTGGGGCGGGCTGAGCACAGATACGCAGTATTTT. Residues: CASSLPRWGGLSTDTQYF.

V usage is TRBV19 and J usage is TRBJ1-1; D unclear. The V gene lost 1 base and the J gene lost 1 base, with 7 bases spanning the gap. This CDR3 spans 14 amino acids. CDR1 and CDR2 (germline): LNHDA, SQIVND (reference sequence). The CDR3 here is CASSIGESNTEAFF. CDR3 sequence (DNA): TGTGCCAGTAGTATAGGTGAGTCGAACACTGAAGCTTTCTTT.

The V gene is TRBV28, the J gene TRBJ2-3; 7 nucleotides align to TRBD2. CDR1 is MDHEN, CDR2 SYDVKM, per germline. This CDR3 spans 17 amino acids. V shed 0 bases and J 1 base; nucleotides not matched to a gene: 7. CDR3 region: CASSLWGTTYGTDTQYF. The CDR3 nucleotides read TGTGCCAGCAGTTTATGGGGGACTACCTACGGCACAGATACGCAGTATTTT. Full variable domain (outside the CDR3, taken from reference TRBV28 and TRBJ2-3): DVKVTQSSRYLVKRTGEKVFLECVQDMDHENMFWYRQDPGLGLRLIYFSYDVKMKEKGDIPEGYSVSREKKERFSLILESASTNQTSMYLCASSLWGTTYGTDTQYFGPGTRLTVL.

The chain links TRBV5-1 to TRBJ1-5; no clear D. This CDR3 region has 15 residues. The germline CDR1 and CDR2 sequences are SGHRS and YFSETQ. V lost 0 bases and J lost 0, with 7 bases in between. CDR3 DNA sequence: TGCGCCAGCAGCTTGGAAGGAGATAGCAATCAGCCCCAGCATTTT. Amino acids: CASSLEGDSNQPQHF.

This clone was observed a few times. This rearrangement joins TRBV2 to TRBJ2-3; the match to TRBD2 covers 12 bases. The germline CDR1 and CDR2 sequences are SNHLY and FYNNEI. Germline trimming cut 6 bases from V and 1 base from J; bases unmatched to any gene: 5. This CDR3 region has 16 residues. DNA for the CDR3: TGTGCCAGCAGCCTTAGACTAGCGGGGGGCACAGATACGCAGTATTTT. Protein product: CASSLRLAGGTDTQYF.

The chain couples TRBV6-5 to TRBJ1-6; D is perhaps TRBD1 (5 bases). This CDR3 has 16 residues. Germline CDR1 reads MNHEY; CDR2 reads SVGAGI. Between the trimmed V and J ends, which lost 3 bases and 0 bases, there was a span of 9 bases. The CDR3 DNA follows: TGTGCCAGCAGTTATGGGGCGAGCTCCTATAATTCACCCCTCCACTTT. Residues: CASSYGASSYNSPLHF.

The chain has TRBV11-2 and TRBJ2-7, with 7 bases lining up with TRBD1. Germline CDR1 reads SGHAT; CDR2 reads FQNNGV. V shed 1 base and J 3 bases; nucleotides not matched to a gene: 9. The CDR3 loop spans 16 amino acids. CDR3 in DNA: TGTGCCAGCAGCTTAGTGTCGGCAGGGGGAATCTACGAGCAGTACTTC. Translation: CASSLVSAGGIYEQYF.

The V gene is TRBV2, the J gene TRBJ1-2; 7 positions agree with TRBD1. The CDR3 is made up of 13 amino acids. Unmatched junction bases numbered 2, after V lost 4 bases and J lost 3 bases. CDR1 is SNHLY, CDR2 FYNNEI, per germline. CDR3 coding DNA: TGTGCCAGCAGTGGGGGGACAGACTATGGCTACACCTTC. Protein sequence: CASSGGTDYGYTF. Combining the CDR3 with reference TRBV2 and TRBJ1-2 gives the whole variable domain EPEVTQTPSHQVTQMGQEVILRCVPISNHLYFYWYRQILGQKVEFLVSFYNNEISEKSEIFDDQFSVERPDGSNFTLKIRSTKLEDSAMYFCASSGGTDYGYTFGSGTRLTVV.

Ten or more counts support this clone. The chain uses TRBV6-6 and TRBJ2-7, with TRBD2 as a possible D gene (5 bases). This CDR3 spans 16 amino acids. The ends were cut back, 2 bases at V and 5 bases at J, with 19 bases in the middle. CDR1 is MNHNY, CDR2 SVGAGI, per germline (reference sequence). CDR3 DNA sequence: TGTGCCAGCAGTTACGAGGACTTAAAATCTGCCAACGAGCAGTACTTC. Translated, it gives CASSYEDLKSANEQYF.

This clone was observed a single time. This CDR3 is CASSLRGQRKPYGYTF. The CDR3 DNA sequence: TGTGCCAGCAGCTTACGGGGACAGAGAAAACCCTATGGCTACACCTTC. The rearrangement links TRBV11-2 to TRBJ1-2; TRBD1 matches 7 bases. Germline V gene lookup returns CDR1 SGHAT and CDR2 FQNNGV. The V gene end was trimmed by 2 bases and the J gene end by 4 bases; junction bases not matched to a gene: 10. CDR3 length equals 16 residues.